The 12 T cell receptor beta chains presented below share a single source sample, sequenced in a study of low-dose radiotherapy and immunotherapy resistance in tumors. Time point of the sample: after trial treatment. Indicated treatment: LDRT plus nivolumab, ipilimumab, low-dose cyclophosphamide and aspirin (RACIN trial). cDNA synthesis used a TRAV/TRBV-specific primer set for both chains. A constant-region primer paired with the V-primer adapter amplified TCRs over about 19 PCR cycles. MiXCR, applied by TCRdb to the reads, yields one record per CDR3 protein. Among around 60,000 distinct CDR3 sequences listed, around a quarter were seen once. Here the sequenced sample was PBMCs, taken after low-dose radiotherapy plus immunotherapy. These receptors were obtained from a male donor with prostate cancer.

This clonotype occurred many times. V gene TRBV20-1 combines with J gene TRBJ2-2, with 15 bases matching TRBD2. In germline, CDR1 is DFQATT, CDR2 SNEGSKA (reference sequence). CDR3 length: 16 residues. V lost 6 bases and J lost 6; bases outside the gene matches: 8. The CDR3 here is CSAPVRTSGRAGELFF. CDR3 sequence (DNA): TGCAGTGCGCCCGTCCGGACTAGCGGGAGGGCCGGGGAGCTGTTTTTT.

Only one count was recorded for this clonotype. A far larger clone is a single base away, which makes a read error likely. The chain uses TRBV29-1 and TRBJ2-5; D is perhaps TRBD1 (5 bases). This CDR3 contains 14 residues. Germline CDR1 SQVTM, CDR2 ANQGSEA. V lost 6 bases and J 11 bases, leaving 25 bases between the germline ends. CDR3 coding DNA: TGCAGCGTACACCCCGGTGGCAGGGAAAATGAGCAGTACTTC. Protein product: CSVHPGGRENEQYF.

This clonotype was detected many times. The chain links TRBV9 to TRBJ1-6, with a tentative D call TRBD1 (5 bases). In germline, CDR1 is SGDLS, CDR2 YYNGEE. Deletions cut 3 bases from V and 6 bases from J, with 10 bases between. This CDR3 is built from 14 residues. The CDR3 coding sequence is TGTGCCAGCAGCGAGGGGCTGACTAATTCACCCCTCCACTTT. Amino acid sequence: CASSEGLTNSPLHF.

This chain uses TRBV27 with TRBJ2-1, with TRBD1 identical over 10 bases. The junction had 7 bases not matched to a gene; V was cut back by 7 bases and J by 7 bases. This CDR3 region has 14 residues. Germline lookup yields CDR1 MNHEY and CDR2 SMNVEV (reference sequence). The CDR3 DNA reads as TGTGCCAGCAACCGGGGACAGGGGAAAAATGAGCAGTTCTTC. This gives the protein CASNRGQGKNEQFF.

Many counts were recorded for this clonotype. The V gene is TRBV3-1, the J gene TRBJ1-2; 7 bases agree with TRBD1. Germline CDR1 reads LGHDT; CDR2 reads YNNKEL (reference sequence). J lost 8 bases, V lost 4 bases, and 7 bases had no gene match. The CDR3 contains 13 residues. The CDR3, as DNA: TGTGCCAGCAGCCGACAGGGAGAGATCGGCTACACCTTC. As protein: CASSRQGEIGYTF.

In this sample, this clonotype turned up many times. The chain is built from TRBV6-2 or TRBV6-3 and TRBJ2-7; 8 nucleotides line up with TRBD2. J gave up 3 bases and V 6 bases, and 10 bases lay outside the gene matches. The CDR3 loop spans 15 amino acids. Per germline, CDR1 MNHEY and CDR2 SVGEGT. The CDR3 region has the DNA TGTGCCAGCAGATTGGCGGGGGGCCAAGTCTACGAGCAGTACTTC. It codes for CASRLAGGQVYEQYF.

There are many counts of this clonotype. V and J are TRBV12-3 or TRBV12-4 and TRBJ1-5; tentative D call: TRBD1 (5 bases). The V end was cut by 3 bases, the J end by 4 bases, with 16 bases between. There are 16 residues in the CDR3. CDR3 in DNA: TGTGCCAGCAGTTTGAGGGTAGGGGCAGAAAATCAGCCCCAGCATTTT. Protein: CASSLRVGAENQPQHF.

On this clonotype itself: A read error may explain this, as a much larger clone is one base away. The missing conserved phenylalanine or tryptophan at the end of this CDR3 makes a read error likely. This chain links TRBV7-6 with TRBJ1-4, with D maybe TRBD1 (6 bases). Germline CDR1 SGHVS, CDR2 FNYEAQ. Deletions cut 5 bases from V and 2 bases from J, with 12 bases between. This CDR3 region has 15 residues. CDR3 region: CASSQQGTTNEKLFL. The CDR3 nucleotides are TGTGCCAGCAGCCAACAGGGTACCACTAATGAAAAACTGTTTCTT.

The table lists this clonotype with many counts. The J gene is TRBJ2-7, the V gene TRBV6-5; a possible D gene is TRBD1 (6 bases). Per the germline V gene, CDR1 is MNHEY and CDR2 is SVGAGI. V gave up 6 bases and J gave up 3 bases, with 12 bases separating them. The CDR3 runs to 13 residues. The CDR3 sequence is CASRRQANYEQYF. CDR3 nucleotides: TGTGCCAGCAGACGACAGGCAAACTACGAGCAGTACTTC.

About this clonotype: A much more abundant neighbour one base away suggests this may be a read error. V gene TRBV19 combines with J gene TRBJ2-1, with a tentative D call TRBD2 (6 bases). The germline CDR1 and CDR2 sequences are LNHDA and SQIVND (reference sequence). The CDR3 totals 14 residues. The CDR3 sequence: CASSLLTSISEKFF. The CDR3 nucleotides read TGTGCCAGTAGTCTCCTGACTAGTATTTCTGAGAAGTTCTTC.

In this sample, this clonotype turned up many times. V is TRBV19 and J is TRBJ1-2; TRBD1 matches 12 bases. Germline V gene sequence: CDR1 LNHDA, CDR2 SQIVND (reference sequence). The V gene end was trimmed by 8 bases and the J gene end by 7 bases; junction bases not matched to a gene: 8. The CDR3 covers 14 residues. In DNA form, the CDR3 reads TGTGCCAGTTGCCCGGGACAGGGGGCCTCTGGCTACACCTTC. It codes for CASCPGQGASGYTF. Full variable domain (remainder filled in from reference TRBV19 and TRBJ1-2): DGGITQSPKYLFRKEGQNVTLSCEQNLNHDAMYWYRQDPGQGLRLIYYSQIVNDFQKGDIAEGYSVSREKKESFPLTVTSAQKNPTAFYLCASCPGQGASGYTFGSGTRLTVV.

This clonotype was seen at least ten times. This chain joins TRBV19 and TRBJ1-3; D is ambiguous. CDR3 length equals 15 residues. The germline V gene encodes CDR1 LNHDA and CDR2 SQIVND (reference sequence). Trimming stripped 3 bases from V and 1 base from J, with 10 bases between. CDR3 nucleotides: TGTGCCAGTAGTATCTCTGCAGGATCTGGAAACACCATATATTTT. Amino acid sequence: CASSISAGSGNTIYF.